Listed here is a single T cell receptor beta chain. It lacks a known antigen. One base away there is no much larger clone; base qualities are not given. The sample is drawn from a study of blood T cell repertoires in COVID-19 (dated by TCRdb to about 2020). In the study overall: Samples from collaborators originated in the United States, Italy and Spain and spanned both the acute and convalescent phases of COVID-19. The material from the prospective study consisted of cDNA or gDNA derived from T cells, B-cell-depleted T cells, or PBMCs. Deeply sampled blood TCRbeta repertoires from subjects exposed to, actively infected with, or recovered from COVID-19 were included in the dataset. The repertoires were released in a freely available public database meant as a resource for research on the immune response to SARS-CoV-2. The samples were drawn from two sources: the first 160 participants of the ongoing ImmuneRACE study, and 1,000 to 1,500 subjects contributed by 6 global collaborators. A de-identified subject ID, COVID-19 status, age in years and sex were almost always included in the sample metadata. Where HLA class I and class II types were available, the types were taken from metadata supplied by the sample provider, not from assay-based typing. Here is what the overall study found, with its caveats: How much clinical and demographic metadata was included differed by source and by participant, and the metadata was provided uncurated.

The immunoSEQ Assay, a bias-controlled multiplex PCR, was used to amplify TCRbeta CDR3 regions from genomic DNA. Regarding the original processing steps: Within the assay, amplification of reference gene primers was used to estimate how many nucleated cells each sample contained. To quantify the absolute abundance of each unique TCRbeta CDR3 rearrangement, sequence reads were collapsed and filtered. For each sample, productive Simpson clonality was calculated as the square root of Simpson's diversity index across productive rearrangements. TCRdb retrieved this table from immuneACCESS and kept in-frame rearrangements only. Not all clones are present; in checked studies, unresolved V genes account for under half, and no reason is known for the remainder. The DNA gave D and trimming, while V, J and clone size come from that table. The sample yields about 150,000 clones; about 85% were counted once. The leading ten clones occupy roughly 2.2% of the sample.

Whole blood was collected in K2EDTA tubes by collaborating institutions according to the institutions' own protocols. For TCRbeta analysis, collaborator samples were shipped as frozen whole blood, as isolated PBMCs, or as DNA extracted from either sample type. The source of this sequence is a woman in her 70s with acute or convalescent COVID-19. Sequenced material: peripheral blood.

The DNA sequence is as follows: TGTGCCAGTAGTACAGACAGGGGGCGCGTTGGCTACACCTTC. Translated, it reads CASSTDRGRVGYTF. The chain was built from TRBV19 and TRBJ1-2, and 10 bases in between align with TRBD1. Its CDR3 holds 14 amino acids, cysteine through phenylalanine. The entry retains the CDR3 DNA only, 42 bases that are in frame from base 1. From the germline V gene (reference sequence), CDR1 is LNHDA and CDR2 is SQIVND. V is trimmed back by 4 bases and J by 7 bases, and the junction contains 6 bases that no gene match accounts for.